This T cell receptor beta chain was recorded in a study of technical replicates of blood from a handful of donors. TCRdb's table, derived via immunoSEQ multiplex PCR, lists solely in-frame clones and lacks some. The sample lists 75,000 to 95,000 clones, about nine tenths occurring once. Germline assignment: CDR1 MNHEY and CDR2 SMNVEV (reference sequence). The CDR3 runs to 13 residues. Sequenced material: T cells isolated from PBMCs. The rearrangement uses TRBV27 and TRBJ1-3, with D possibly matching TRBD1 (5 bases). This sequence was found in a human donor in good health. CDR3: CAAGELSGNTIYF. The CDR3 DNA reads as TGTGCTGCGGGGGAACTCTCTGGAAACACCATATATTTT.